One sample yielded the 20 T cell receptor beta chains listed below, sequenced in a study of shared T cell receptors in the human thymus. Some clones are missing from TCRdb's copy, which holds only in-frame ones; the method was immunoSEQ multiplex PCR. This table holds hundreds of thousands of clones, around 89% found once. These same data were also listed under a study on human thymus T cells.

Sequenced input: thymocytes. These receptors originate from a boy under three years old with a congenital heart defect.

This rearrangement joins TRBV29-1 to TRBJ1-2, with D perhaps matching TRBD1 (6 bases). Germline loops: CDR1 SQVTM, CDR2 ANQGSEA. V was pared by 1 base and J by 4 bases, with 10 bases between. The length of the CDR3 is 13 residues. The CDR3 DNA is TGCAGCGTTGAAGTGCGACAGGTCTATGGCTACACCTTC. It encodes CSVEVRQVYGYTF.

This rearrangement joins TRBV11-3 to TRBJ2-1, with TRBD2 matching 13 bases. Trimming cost V 6 bases and J 8 bases; bases outside gene matches: 10. The germline CDR1 and CDR2 sequences are SGHNT and YENEEA. CDR3 length equals 16 residues. In nucleotides, the CDR3 is TGTGCCAGCAGTGAAAGGACTAGCGGGAGTACCGATGAGCAGTTCTTC. Encoded protein: CASSERTSGSTDEQFF. Combining the CDR3 with reference TRBV11-3 and TRBJ2-1 gives the whole variable domain EAGVVQSPRYKIIEKKQPVAFWCNPISGHNTLYWYLQNLGQGPELLIRYENEEAVDDSQLPKDRFSAERLKGVDSTLKIQPAELGDSAVYLCASSERTSGSTDEQFFGPGTRLTVL.

This chain connects TRBV9 to TRBJ2-1; D ambiguous. Germline-derived CDR1 and CDR2 are SGDLS and YYNGEE. The CDR3 has 14 amino acids. V lost 0 bases and J lost 5, with 9 bases in between. CDR3 protein: CASSVERGDNEQFF. The CDR3 coding sequence is TGTGCCAGCAGCGTAGAAAGAGGAGACAATGAGCAGTTCTTC.

The J gene is TRBJ2-4, the V gene TRBV4-1, with 7 bases that match TRBD2. Germline V gene lookup returns CDR1 MGHRA and CDR2 YSYEKL. The CDR3 has 15 residues. Losses at the gene ends were 4 bases for V and 0 bases for J; bases not matched to a gene: 3. CDR3 bases: TGCGCCAGCAGCCCAGGGAGGGCAGCCAAAAACATTCAGTACTTC. Its protein is CASSPGRAAKNIQYF.

This clone turned up a few times. The chain recombines TRBV6-1 with TRBJ2-7, with D possibly matching TRBD2 (6 bases). The CDR3 runs to 14 residues. V was pared by 7 bases and J by 5 bases, with 18 bases between. Germline V gives CDR1 MNHNS, CDR2 SASEGT. The CDR3 DNA follows: TGTGCCAGCATCCCGTCCGGGGGAGGCGACGAGCAGTACTTC. Translating gives CASIPSGGGDEQYF.

The gene calls are TRBV27 and TRBJ1-5; weak D call: TRBD1 (6 bases). The V gene's germline CDR1 is MNHEY and CDR2 SMNVEV (reference sequence). V dropped 1 base and J dropped 5 bases, with 12 bases sitting between them. The CDR3 has 15 amino acids. The CDR3 coding sequence is TGTGCCAGCAGTTTATATGGGGGGGCGCATCAGCCCCAGCATTTT. Protein: CASSLYGGAHQPQHF.

The chain employs TRBV19 and TRBJ2-5, with a possible D match to TRBD2 (5 bases). Per germline, CDR1 LNHDA and CDR2 SQIVND (reference sequence). Trimming took 5 bases from V and 3 from J, leaving 7 bases between them. The CDR3 loop spans 12 amino acids. This chain's CDR3 is CASSGGEETQYF. CDR3 nucleotides: TGTGCCAGTAGTGGAGGAGAAGAGACCCAGTACTTC.

The V and J genes are TRBV11-2 and TRBJ2-1, with D tentatively TRBD2 (5 bases). Trimming removed 4 bases at V and 0 bases at J, with 10 bases between. The CDR3 is 15 amino acids. Germline V CDR1 and CDR2: SGHAT, FQNNGV. The CDR3 region is CASSSPTSSYNEQFF. CDR3 in DNA: TGTGCCAGCAGCTCCCCCACTAGCTCCTACAATGAGCAGTTCTTC.

The V call is TRBV7-9, the J call TRBJ2-7; 8 bases match TRBD1. This CDR3 comprises 16 residues. Per the germline V gene, CDR1 is SEHNR and CDR2 is FQNEAQ (reference sequence). J lost 0 bases, V lost 2 bases, and 6 bases had no gene match. CDR3 amino acids: CASSLSDRETSYEQYF. The CDR3 coding sequence is TGTGCCAGCAGCTTATCGGACAGGGAGACCTCCTACGAGCAGTACTTC.

This chain joins TRBV5-4 and TRBJ2-7, with 13 nucleotides matching TRBD2. The CDR3 runs to 19 residues. The trim removed 1 base at V and 3 bases at J, leaving 13 bases unmatched. The germline V gene encodes CDR1 SGHNT and CDR2 YYREEE (reference sequence). The DNA for the CDR3 is TGTGCCAGCAGCTTGTCCGGTACTAGCGGGAGGGCCCGTGGCTACGAGCAGTACTTC. Its protein is CASSLSGTSGRARGYEQYF.

This chain joins TRBV5-6 and TRBJ2-1; a possible D gene is TRBD2 (6 bases). CDR1 and CDR2 from the germline V gene are SGHDT and YYEEEE. Deletions cut 4 bases from V and 0 bases from J, with 11 bases between. This CDR3 is built from 15 residues. The CDR3 reads CASSPPGSSYNEQFF. CDR3 nucleotide sequence: TGTGCCAGCAGCCCCCCCGGGAGCTCCTACAATGAGCAGTTCTTC.

The chain couples TRBV27 to TRBJ2-4; TRBD2 agrees at 9 bases. The CDR3 is 16 amino acids. The V gene's germline CDR1 is MNHEY and CDR2 SMNVEV (reference sequence). The trim removed 2 bases at V and 7 bases at J, leaving 9 bases unmatched. CDR3 protein: CASSLRGRTSGNIQYF. Here the CDR3 DNA reads TGTGCCAGCAGTTTACGTGGCAGAACTAGCGGGAACATTCAGTACTTC.

The chain couples TRBV25-1 to TRBJ2-1; 14 positions agree with TRBD2. V lost 3 bases to trimming and J lost 7 bases; unmatched junction nucleotides: 5. Germline CDR1 and CDR2: MGHDK and SYGVNS. The CDR3 contains 16 residues. CDR3 residues: CASSDSRLAGGNEQFF. Written as DNA, the CDR3 is TGTGCCAGCAGTGACTCCCGACTAGCGGGAGGGAATGAGCAGTTCTTC.

This chain connects TRBV7-2 to TRBJ2-6; D possibly corresponds to TRBD2 (6 bases). Germline loops: CDR1 SGHTA, CDR2 FQGNSA. Deletions cut 1 base from V and 0 bases from J, with 7 bases between. The CDR3 spans 16 residues. In DNA, the CDR3 is TGTGCCAGCAGCTTAGTCGGGAGCTCTGGGGCCAACGTCCTGACTTTC. It encodes CASSLVGSSGANVLTF.

This chain links TRBV7-9 with TRBJ2-7, with TRBD1 identical over 9 bases. Unmatched junction bases numbered 7, after V lost 5 bases and J lost 2 bases. The CDR3 consists of 15 residues. The germline gives CDR1 SEHNR, CDR2 FQNEAQ (reference sequence). The CDR3 DNA sequence: TGTGCCAGCAGCCCGGGACAGGGTAGACCCTACGAGCAGTACTTC. Protein: CASSPGQGRPYEQYF.

In regard to this clone: This sample also contains other DNA sequences that code for the same CDR3. This chain connects TRBV27 to TRBJ2-7; 9 bases align to TRBD1. The CDR3 is 14 amino acids. In germline, CDR1 is MNHEY, CDR2 SMNVEV (reference sequence). Trimming cost V 2 bases and J 1 base; bases outside gene matches: 0. The CDR3 protein is CASSLDRGSYEQYF. CDR3 bases: TGTGCCAGCAGTTTAGACAGGGGGTCCTACGAGCAGTACTTC.

The J gene is TRBJ2-7, the V gene TRBV10-3; 8 bases match TRBD2. Unmatched junction bases numbered 16, after V lost 10 bases and J lost 5 bases. CDR1 is ENHRY, CDR2 SYGVKD, per germline. The CDR3 runs 15 residues. DNA of the CDR3: TGTGCCACATCGAGACTTCCGGGAGGGCAAGACGAGCAGTACTTC. This gives the protein CATSRLPGGQDEQYF.

The V call is TRBV4-2, the J call TRBJ2-1; D gene unclear. This CDR3 comprises 16 residues. Trimming stripped 1 base from V and 7 bases from J, with 17 bases between. Germline-derived CDR1 and CDR2 are LGHNA and YNFKEQ. For the CDR3, the DNA is TGTGCCAGCAGCCAAGTAAATACCACACCTTGTAATGAGCAGTTCTTC. This codes for CASSQVNTTPCNEQFF.

V gene TRBV11-2 combines with J gene TRBJ2-1; D is ambiguous. CDR1 and CDR2 (germline): SGHAT, FQNNGV. This CDR3 has 11 residues. V was shortened by 0 bases and J by 8 bases, with 2 bases between the two germline ends. CDR3 coding DNA: TGTGCCAGCAGCTTAGACGATGAGCAGTTCTTC. This codes for CASSLDDEQFF.

This clone was seen just once. V and J are TRBV28 and TRBJ2-5; no firm D call. Trimming took off 6 bases at V and 2 bases at J, with 10 bases between the two ends. This CDR3 is 13 amino acids long. Germline CDR1 and CDR2: MDHEN and SYDVKM. The CDR3 DNA reads as TGTGCCAGCAGCCCCTGGCGGCAAGAGACCCAGTACTTC. It is translated as CASSPWRQETQYF.